Listed below are T cell receptor beta chains from one sample, sequenced in a study of blood T cell repertoires in COVID-19. Clones were read by immunoSEQ multiplex PCR, and TCRdb kept only the in-frame ones, dropping some. The sample contains 250,000 to 300,000 clones, around 78% of which appear only once. The sequenced sample consisted of peripheral blood. These receptors originate from a man aged 55 to 70 who had recovered from COVID-19. Each CDR3 is given with its conserved first and last residue. Each record gives: J gene, D gene, V gene, clone size, CDR3 protein, CDR3 DNA. A D gene is named only where the DNA matches it firmly. Some rows mark clone size as missing; the rest say once, few, many or name a class of expanded clone.

TRBJ2-3	NA	TRBV24-1	NA	CATSDALGGGIDTQYF	TGTGCCACCAGTGATGCCTTAGGGGGGGGCATTGATACGCAGTATTTT
TRBJ2-5	NA	TRBV21-1	NA	CASSKERDTPYKETQYF	TGTGCCAGCAGCAAGGAAAGGGACACGCCCTACAAAGAGACCCAGTACTTC
TRBJ2-3	NA	TRBV11-2	NA	CASSLSDTRTQYF	TGTGCCAGCAGCCTATCGGACACCCGAACGCAGTATTTT
TRBJ2-7	NA	TRBV6-6	NA	CASRDRGGGYYEQYF	TGTGCCAGCAGAGACAGGGGAGGGGGCTACTACGAGCAGTACTTC
TRBJ1-1	NA	TRBV3-1/TRBV3-2	once	CASSQAGLHAFF	TGTGCCAGCAGCCAAGCAGGGTTGCACGCTTTCTTT
TRBJ1-3	TRBD1	TRBV6-6	NA	CATQDRGKGNTIYF	TGTGCCACCCAGGACAGGGGGAAGGGAAACACCATATATTTT
TRBJ2-2	TRBD1	TRBV10-3	NA	CAISRSGTGATGELFF	TGTGCCATCAGTAGATCCGGGACAGGGGCCACCGGGGAGCTGTTTTTT
TRBJ1-1	NA	TRBV18	NA	CASSGWRNTEAFF	TGTGCCAGCTCAGGGTGGAGGAACACTGAAGCTTTCTTT
TRBJ2-7	NA	TRBV15	NA	CATSRGGGAAYEQYF	TGTGCCACCAGCAGAGGAGGGGGGGCAGCCTACGAGCAGTACTTC
TRBJ2-2	NA	TRBV20-1	NA	CSASRGAGTGELFF	TGCAGTGCTAGTCGCGGGGCGGGCACCGGGGAGCTGTTTTTT
TRBJ2-3	NA	TRBV2	NA	CASSVYRGTDTQYF	TGTGCCAGCAGTGTTTACCGGGGGACAGATACGCAGTATTTT
TRBJ2-7	TRBD1	TRBV29-1	NA	CSVDRTGENYEQYF	TGCAGCGTGGACAGGACAGGAGAGAACTACGAGCAGTACTTC
TRBJ1-1	NA	TRBV2	NA	CASTKWPGDEAFF	TGTGCCAGCACAAAATGGCCGGGAGATGAAGCTTTCTTT
TRBJ2-2	NA	TRBV6-5	once	CASRLNTGELFF	TGTGCCAGCAGACTGAACACCGGGGAGCTGTTTTTT
TRBJ1-4	NA	TRBV5-1	NA	CASSLFGGVNEKLFF	TGCGCCAGCAGCTTGTTCGGGGGGGTTAATGAAAAACTGTTTTTT
TRBJ1-5	TRBD1	TRBV6-6	NA	CASTQGQGKYQPQHF	TGTGCCAGCACCCAGGGACAGGGAAAATATCAGCCCCAGCATTTT
TRBJ1-5	NA	TRBV7-2	NA	CASSSPYSNQPQHF	TGTGCCAGCAGCTCACCCTATAGCAATCAGCCCCAGCATTTT
TRBJ1-2	NA	TRBV7-3	once	CASSLPGQRYTF	TGTGCCAGCAGCCTCCCGGGACAACGCTACACCTTC
TRBJ2-7	NA	TRBV29-1	NA	CSARKPGDEQYF	TGCAGCGCTCGAAAGCCAGGTGACGAGCAGTACTTC
TRBJ2-3	NA	TRBV7-2	NA	CATSQLASRYTQYF	TGTGCCACCTCACAGTTGGCTAGCCGATATACGCAGTATTTT
TRBJ2-3	NA	TRBV7-9	once	CASSLVAGSTDTQYF	TGTGCCAGCAGCTTAGTGGCGGGGAGCACAGATACGCAGTATTTT
TRBJ1-1	NA	TRBV28	NA	CASSSLRVGTEAFF	TGTGCCAGCAGTTCACTCAGGGTCGGGACTGAAGCTTTCTTT
TRBJ1-6	NA	TRBV30	NA	CAGAWTASNSPLHF	TGTGCCGGAGCGTGGACAGCGAGTAATTCACCCCTCCACTTT
TRBJ2-2	NA	TRBV14	NA	CASSLRGSTGELFF	TGTGCCAGCAGCCTAAGGGGGAGCACCGGGGAGCTGTTTTTT
TRBJ2-1	NA	TRBV6-6	NA	CASTQTESSYNEQFF	TGTGCCAGCACCCAGACAGAGAGCTCCTACAATGAGCAGTTCTTC
TRBJ2-6	NA	TRBV19	NA	CASSIIRTANSGANVLTF	TGTGCCAGTAGTATTATTAGGACAGCAAACTCTGGGGCCAACGTCCTGACTTTC
TRBJ1-1	TRBD1	TRBV6-5	NA	CASRGTGGNTEAFF	TGTGCCAGCAGGGGCACAGGGGGGAACACTGAAGCTTTCTTT
TRBJ2-5	NA	TRBV20-1	NA	CSASSFGGYQETQYF	TGCAGTGCTAGTTCTTTCGGGGGATACCAAGAGACCCAGTACTTC
TRBJ2-2	TRBD1	TRBV4-2	many	CASSQGTGQGNTGELFF	TGTGCCAGCAGCCAAGGAACGGGACAGGGAAACACCGGGGAGCTGTTTTTT
TRBJ1-6	NA	TRBV28	NA	CASNAGGMGSPLHF	TGTGCCAGCAACGCCGGGGGTATGGGATCACCCCTCCACTTT
TRBJ2-7	TRBD1	TRBV27	NA	CASSSNRGAYEQYF	TGTGCCAGCAGTTCTAACAGGGGGGCCTACGAGCAGTACTTC
TRBJ2-7	NA	TRBV10-2	once	CASSEQGYEQYF	TGCGCCAGCAGTGAGCAGGGATACGAGCAGTACTTC
TRBJ1-6	NA	TRBV2	NA	CASSGTGSSPLHF	TGTGCCAGCAGTGGTACAGGGAGTTCACCCCTCCACTTT
TRBJ2-4	NA	TRBV7-2	NA	CASSPRKNIQYF	TGTGCCAGCAGCCCCAGGAAAAACATTCAGTACTTC
TRBJ2-7	TRBD2	TRBV19	NA	CASRGFAAGEHEQYF	TGTGCCAGTAGAGGCTTTGCAGCGGGGGAACACGAGCAGTACTTC
TRBJ1-2	NA	TRBV19	NA	CASKKGPEGLGGYTF	TGTGCCAGTAAAAAAGGCCCAGAGGGACTTGGCGGCTACACCTTC
TRBJ2-1	TRBD1	TRBV4-1	NA	CASSQSGTGANEQFF	TGCGCCAGCAGCCAAAGCGGGACAGGGGCCAATGAGCAGTTCTTC
TRBJ2-6	TRBD1	TRBV5-6	NA	CASSLQGYGANVLTF	TGTGCCAGCAGCCTACAGGGGTACGGGGCCAACGTCCTGACTTTC
TRBJ2-7	TRBD1	TRBV5-1	NA	CASRRTGRYEQYF	TGCGCCAGCCGACGGACAGGGAGGTACGAGCAGTACTTC
TRBJ2-1	NA	TRBV5-1	NA	CASSLELGIYNEQFF	TGCGCCAGCAGCTTGGAACTAGGAATCTACAATGAGCAGTTCTTC
TRBJ1-2	NA	TRBV2	NA	CASSEALSRGDYGYTF	TGTGCCAGCAGTGAAGCGCTGAGCAGGGGAGATTATGGCTACACCTTC
TRBJ2-7	TRBD2	TRBV27	NA	CASSLKGLADYEQYF	TGTGCCAGCAGTTTGAAGGGACTAGCGGACTACGAGCAGTACTTC
TRBJ2-1	TRBD2	TRBV2	NA	CASSAGTSGYNEQFF	TGTGCCAGCAGTGCAGGGACTAGCGGCTACAATGAGCAGTTCTTC
TRBJ2-1	TRBD2	TRBV5-1	NA	CASSFGLAGPNNEQFF	TGCGCCAGCTCCTTCGGGCTAGCGGGGCCAAACAATGAGCAGTTCTTC
TRBJ2-7	TRBD1	TRBV7-2	NA	CASSLGDRGYEQYF	TGTGCCAGCAGCTTAGGGGACAGAGGCTACGAGCAGTACTTC
TRBJ1-2	NA	TRBV7-2	NA	CASSQGERHGYTF	TGTGCCAGCAGCCAAGGAGAGCGGCATGGCTACACCTTC
TRBJ2-7	NA	TRBV9	NA	CASSVGPGAPYEQYF	TGTGCCAGCAGCGTAGGGCCAGGGGCCCCTTACGAGCAGTACTTC
TRBJ1-5	NA	TRBV6-5	NA	CASSLGGGGNQPQHF	TGTGCCAGCAGCCTCGGAGGGGGGGGCAATCAGCCCCAGCATTTT
TRBJ1-5	NA	TRBV2	NA	CASATPGQPQHF	TGTGCCAGCGCAACCCCGGGTCAGCCCCAGCATTTT
TRBJ1-5	NA	TRBV19	NA	CATRRVGLSNQPQHF	TGTGCCACCCGACGGGTGGGTTTGAGCAATCAGCCCCAGCATTTT
TRBJ1-1	NA	TRBV6-5	many	CASSSWGDTEAFF	TGTGCCAGCAGTTCTTGGGGGGACACTGAAGCTTTCTTT